One T cell receptor (beta chain) is described in this entry. The sample belongs to a study of blood T cell repertoires in COVID-19. Per the study methods: Scientists estimated how many nucleated cells there were by amplifying reference gene primers. Only in-frame clones appear in the TCRdb table, and some are missing; sequencing was by immunoSEQ multiplex PCR. V, J and clone size reflect that table, while D and trimming were determined from the DNA. The sample yields more than 300,000 clones, 90% seen once. Germline-derived CDR1 and CDR2 are MNHEY and SVGAGI. This CDR3 has 14 residues. V lost 11 bases and J lost 5; bases outside the gene matches: 11.

Sequenced: peripheral blood. V usage is TRBV6-5 and J usage is TRBJ2-1; 8 bases map to TRBD2. The clonotype comes from a woman aged 40 to 50 with COVID-19, enrolled during active disease. The CDR3 sequence: CACRGGLGNNEQFF. CDR3 DNA: TGTGCCTGCCGGGGGGGGCTGGGAAACAATGAGCAGTTCTTC.